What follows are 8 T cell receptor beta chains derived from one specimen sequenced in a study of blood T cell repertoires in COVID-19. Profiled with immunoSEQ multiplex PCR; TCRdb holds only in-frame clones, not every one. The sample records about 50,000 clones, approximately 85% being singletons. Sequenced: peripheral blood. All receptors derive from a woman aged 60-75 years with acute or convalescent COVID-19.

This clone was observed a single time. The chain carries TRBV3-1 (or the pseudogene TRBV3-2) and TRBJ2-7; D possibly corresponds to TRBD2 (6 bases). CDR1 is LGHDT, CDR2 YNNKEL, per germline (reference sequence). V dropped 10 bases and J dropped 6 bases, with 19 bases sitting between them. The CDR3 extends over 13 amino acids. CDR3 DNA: TGTGCCATCCAAGAGGGCAACGGGGGCGAGCAGTACTTC. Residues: CAIQEGNGGEQYF.

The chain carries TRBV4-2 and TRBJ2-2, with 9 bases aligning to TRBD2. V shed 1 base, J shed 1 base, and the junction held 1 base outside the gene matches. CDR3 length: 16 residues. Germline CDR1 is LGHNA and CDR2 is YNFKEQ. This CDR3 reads CASSQGLAVNTGELFF. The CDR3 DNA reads TGTGCCAGCAGCCAAGGACTAGCGGTGAACACCGGGGAGCTGTTTTTT.

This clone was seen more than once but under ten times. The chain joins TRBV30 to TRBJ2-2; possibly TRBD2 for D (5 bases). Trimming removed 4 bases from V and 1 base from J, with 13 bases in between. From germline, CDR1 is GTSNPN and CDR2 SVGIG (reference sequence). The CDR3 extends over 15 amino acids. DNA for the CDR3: TGTGCCTGGACCCATATTGGAGGGAACACCGGGGAGCTGTTTTTT. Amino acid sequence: CAWTHIGGNTGELFF.

CDR3 amino acids: CASSWGENTEAFF. The CDR3 coding sequence is TGTGCCAGTAGTTGGGGCGAGAACACTGAAGCTTTCTTT. The chain recombines TRBV19 with TRBJ1-1; perhaps TRBD1 as D (5 bases). This CDR3 has 13 amino acids. Germline CDR1 LNHDA, CDR2 SQIVND (reference sequence). V was clipped by 5 bases and J by 1 base, with 8 bases between them.

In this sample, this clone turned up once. The CDR3 loop reads CASSNRGQGLWETQYF. CDR3 DNA sequence: TGTGCCAGCAGTAACCGAGGACAGGGGTTATGGGAGACCCAGTACTTC. The gene calls are TRBV27 and TRBJ2-5; 9 bases are a match to TRBD1. Germline values: CDR1 MNHEY, CDR2 SMNVEV (reference sequence). V trimming: 5 bases; J trimming: 5 bases; junction bases outside the gene matches: 12. This CDR3 spans 16 amino acids.

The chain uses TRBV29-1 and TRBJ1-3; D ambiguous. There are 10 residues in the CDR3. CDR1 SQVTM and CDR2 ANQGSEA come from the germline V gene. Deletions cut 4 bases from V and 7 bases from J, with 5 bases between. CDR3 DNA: TGCAGCGTTGTAGCGAACACCATATATTTT. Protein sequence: CSVVANTIYF.

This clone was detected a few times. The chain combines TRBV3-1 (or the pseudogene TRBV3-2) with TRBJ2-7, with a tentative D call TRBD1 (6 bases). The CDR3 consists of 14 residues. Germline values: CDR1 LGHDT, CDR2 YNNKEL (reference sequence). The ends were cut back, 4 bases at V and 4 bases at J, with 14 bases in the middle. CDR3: CASSREGQGYEQYF. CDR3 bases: TGTGCCAGCAGCCGAGAGGGACAAGGGTACGAGCAGTACTTC.

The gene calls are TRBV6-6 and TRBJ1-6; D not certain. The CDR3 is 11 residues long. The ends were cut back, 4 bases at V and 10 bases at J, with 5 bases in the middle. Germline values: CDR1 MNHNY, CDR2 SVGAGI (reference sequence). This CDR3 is CASSSESPLHF. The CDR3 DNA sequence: TGTGCCAGCAGTTCGGAGTCACCCCTCCACTTT.